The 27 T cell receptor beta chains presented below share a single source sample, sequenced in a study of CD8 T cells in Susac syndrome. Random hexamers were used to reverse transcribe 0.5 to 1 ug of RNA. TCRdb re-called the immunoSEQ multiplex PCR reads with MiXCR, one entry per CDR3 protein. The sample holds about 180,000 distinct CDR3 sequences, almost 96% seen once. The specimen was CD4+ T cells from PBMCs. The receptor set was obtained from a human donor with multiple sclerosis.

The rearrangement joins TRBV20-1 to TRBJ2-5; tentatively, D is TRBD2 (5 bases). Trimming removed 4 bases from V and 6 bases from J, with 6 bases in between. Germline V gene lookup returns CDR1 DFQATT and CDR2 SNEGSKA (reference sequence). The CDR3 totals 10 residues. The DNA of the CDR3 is TGCAGTGCTATCGGGAAGACCCAGTACTTC. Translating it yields CSAIGKTQYF.

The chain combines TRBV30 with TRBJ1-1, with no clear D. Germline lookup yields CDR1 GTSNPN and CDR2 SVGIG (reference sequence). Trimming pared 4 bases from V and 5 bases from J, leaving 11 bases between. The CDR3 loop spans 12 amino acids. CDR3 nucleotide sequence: TGTGCCTGGACTGGGGTGCGGACTGAAGCTTTCTTT. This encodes CAWTGVRTEAFF.

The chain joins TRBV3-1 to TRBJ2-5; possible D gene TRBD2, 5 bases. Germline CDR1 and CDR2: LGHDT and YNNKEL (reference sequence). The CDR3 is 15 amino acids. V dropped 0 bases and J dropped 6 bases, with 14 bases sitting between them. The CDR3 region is CASSQDLSPGKTQYF. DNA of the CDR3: TGTGCCAGCAGCCAAGATCTTTCTCCCGGGAAGACCCAGTACTTC.

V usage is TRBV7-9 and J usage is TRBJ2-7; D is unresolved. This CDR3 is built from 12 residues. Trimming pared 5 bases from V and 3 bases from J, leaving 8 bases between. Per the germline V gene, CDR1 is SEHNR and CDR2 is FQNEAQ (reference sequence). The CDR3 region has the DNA TGTGCCAGCAGCCAGGACGGCTACGAGCAGTACTTC. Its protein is CASSQDGYEQYF.

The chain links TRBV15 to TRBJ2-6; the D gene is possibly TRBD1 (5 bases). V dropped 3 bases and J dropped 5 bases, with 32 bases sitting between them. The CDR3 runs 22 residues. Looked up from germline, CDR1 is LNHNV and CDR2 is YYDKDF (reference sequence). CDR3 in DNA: TGTGCCACCAGCAGTCCAGGATGGGCGGCAACAGGCCTCTTATCGCGGGCCAACGTCCTGACTTTC. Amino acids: CATSSPGWAATGLLSRANVLTF.

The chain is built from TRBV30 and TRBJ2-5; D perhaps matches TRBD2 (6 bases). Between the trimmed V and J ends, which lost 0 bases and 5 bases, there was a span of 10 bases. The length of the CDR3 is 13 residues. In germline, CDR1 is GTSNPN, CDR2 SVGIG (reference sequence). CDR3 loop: CAWSVRLAETQYF. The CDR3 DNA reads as TGTGCCTGGAGTGTACGGCTAGCGGAGACCCAGTACTTC.

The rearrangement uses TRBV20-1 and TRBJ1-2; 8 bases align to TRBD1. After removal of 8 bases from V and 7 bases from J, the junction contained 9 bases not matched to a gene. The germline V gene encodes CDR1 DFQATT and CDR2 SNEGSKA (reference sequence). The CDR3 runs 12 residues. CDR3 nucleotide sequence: TGCAGTTCGGAACCGGGACAGGCTGGCTACACCTTC. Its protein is CSSEPGQAGYTF.

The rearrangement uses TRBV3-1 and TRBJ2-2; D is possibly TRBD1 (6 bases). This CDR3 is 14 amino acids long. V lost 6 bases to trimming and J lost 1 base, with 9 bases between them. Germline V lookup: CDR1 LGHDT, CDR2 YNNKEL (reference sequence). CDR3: CASSAGVNTGELFF. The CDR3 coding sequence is TGTGCCAGCAGTGCAGGGGTGAACACCGGGGAGCTGTTTTTT. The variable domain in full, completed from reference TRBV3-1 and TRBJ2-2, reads DTAVSQTPKYLVTQMGNDKSIKCEQNLGHDTMYWYKQDSKKFLKIMFSYNNKELIINETVPNRFSPKSPDKAHLNLHINSLELGDSAVYFCASSAGVNTGELFFGEGSRLTVL.

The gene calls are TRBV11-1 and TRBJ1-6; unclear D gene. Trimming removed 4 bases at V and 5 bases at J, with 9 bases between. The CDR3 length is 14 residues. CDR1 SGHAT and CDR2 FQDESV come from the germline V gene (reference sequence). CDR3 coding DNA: TGTGCCAGCAGCTACCGGGAGAATAATTCACCCCTCCACTTT. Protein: CASSYRENNSPLHF.

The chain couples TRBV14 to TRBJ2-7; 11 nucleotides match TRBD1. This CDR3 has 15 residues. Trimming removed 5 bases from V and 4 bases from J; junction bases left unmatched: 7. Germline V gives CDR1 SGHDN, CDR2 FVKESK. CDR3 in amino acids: CASSEIGQGAYEQYF. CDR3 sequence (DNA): TGTGCCAGCAGCGAAATAGGACAGGGGGCATACGAGCAGTACTTC.

The CDR3 sequence is CAWSGRPNQPQHF. CDR3 DNA: TGTGCCTGGAGCGGAAGGCCCAATCAGCCCCAGCATTTT. V and J are TRBV30 and TRBJ1-5; D gene ambiguous. The V end lost 3 bases, the J end lost 3 bases, and 9 bases lay between the germline ends. Germline lookup yields CDR1 GTSNPN and CDR2 SVGIG (reference sequence). The CDR3 runs to 13 residues.

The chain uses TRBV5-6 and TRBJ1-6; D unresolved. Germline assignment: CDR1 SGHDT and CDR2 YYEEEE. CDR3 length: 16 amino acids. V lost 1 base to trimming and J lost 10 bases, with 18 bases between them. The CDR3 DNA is TGTGCCAGCAGCTTGATGACGCTCTGGTCCAAATCACCCCTCCACTTT. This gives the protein CASSLMTLWSKSPLHF.

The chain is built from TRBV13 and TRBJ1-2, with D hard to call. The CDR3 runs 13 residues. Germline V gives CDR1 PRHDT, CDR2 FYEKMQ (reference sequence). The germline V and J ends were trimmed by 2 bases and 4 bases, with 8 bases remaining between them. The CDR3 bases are TGTGCCAGCAGCTTACCCGGCCTCTATGGCTACACCTTC. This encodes CASSLPGLYGYTF.

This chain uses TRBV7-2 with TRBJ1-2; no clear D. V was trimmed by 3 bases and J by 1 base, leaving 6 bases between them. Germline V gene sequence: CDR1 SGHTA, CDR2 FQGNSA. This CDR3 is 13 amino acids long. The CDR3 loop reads CASSLGFNYGYTF. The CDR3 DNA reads TGTGCCAGCAGCTTGGGTTTTAACTATGGCTACACCTTC. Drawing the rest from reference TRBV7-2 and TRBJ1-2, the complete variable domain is GAGVSQSPSNKVTEKGKDVELRCDPISGHTALYWYRQSLGQGLEFLIYFQGNSAPDKSGLPSDRFSAERTGGSVSTLTIQRTQQEDSAVYLCASSLGFNYGYTFGSGTRLTVV.

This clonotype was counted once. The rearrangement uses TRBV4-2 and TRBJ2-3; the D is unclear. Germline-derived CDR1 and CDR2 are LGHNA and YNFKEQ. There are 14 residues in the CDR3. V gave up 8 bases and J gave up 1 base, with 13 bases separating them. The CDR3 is CASRPGLGTDTQYF. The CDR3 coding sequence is TGTGCCAGCCGACCCGGCCTGGGCACAGATACGCAGTATTTT.

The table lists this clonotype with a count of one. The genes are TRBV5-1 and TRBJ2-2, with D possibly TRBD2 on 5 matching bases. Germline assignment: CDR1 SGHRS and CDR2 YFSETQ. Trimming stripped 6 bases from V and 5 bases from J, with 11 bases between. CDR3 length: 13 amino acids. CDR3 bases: TGCGCCAGCACCCAACGAGGGACCGGGGAGCTGTTTTTT. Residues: CASTQRGTGELFF. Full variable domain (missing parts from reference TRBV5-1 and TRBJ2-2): KAGVTQTPRYLIKTRGQQVTLSCSPISGHRSVSWYQQTPGQGLQFLFEYFSETQRNKGNFPGRFSGRQFSNSRSEMNVSTLELGDSALYLCASTQRGTGELFFGEGSRLTVL.

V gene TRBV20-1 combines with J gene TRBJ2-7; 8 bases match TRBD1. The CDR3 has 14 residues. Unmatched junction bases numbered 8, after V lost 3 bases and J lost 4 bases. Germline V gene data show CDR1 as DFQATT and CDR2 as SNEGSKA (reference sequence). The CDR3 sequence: CSASYSGGVYEQYF. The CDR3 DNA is TGCAGTGCTAGCTATTCAGGGGGCGTTTACGAGCAGTACTTC.

The CDR3 DNA is TGTGCCAGCAGGGGGGCGTGGACCTGGGAGCAGTTCTTC. Translated: CASRGAWTWEQFF. The V call is TRBV12-3 or TRBV12-4, the J call TRBJ2-1; maybe TRBD1 (6 bases). V was trimmed by 6 bases and J by 10 bases, leaving 16 bases between them. CDR3 length: 13 residues.

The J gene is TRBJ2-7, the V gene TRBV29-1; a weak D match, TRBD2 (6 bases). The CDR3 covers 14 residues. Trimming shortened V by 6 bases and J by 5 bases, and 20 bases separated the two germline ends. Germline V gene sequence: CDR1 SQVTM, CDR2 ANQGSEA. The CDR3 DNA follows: TGCAGCGTCGCGGGCGGGCGGGGAATCCACGAGCAGTACTTC. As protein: CSVAGGRGIHEQYF.

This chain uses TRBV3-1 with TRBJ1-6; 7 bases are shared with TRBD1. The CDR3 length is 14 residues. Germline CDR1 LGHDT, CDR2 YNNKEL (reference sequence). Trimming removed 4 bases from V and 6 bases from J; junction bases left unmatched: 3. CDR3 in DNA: TGTGCCAGCAGCCGCCGGGACAGTAATTCACCCCTCCACTTT. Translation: CASSRRDSNSPLHF.

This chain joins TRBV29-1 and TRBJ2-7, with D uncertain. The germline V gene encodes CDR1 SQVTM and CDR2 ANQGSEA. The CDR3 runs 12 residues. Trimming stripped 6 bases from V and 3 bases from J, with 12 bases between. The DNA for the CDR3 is TGCAGCGTCACGGACGGCTACTACGAGCAGTACTTC. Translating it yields CSVTDGYYEQYF.

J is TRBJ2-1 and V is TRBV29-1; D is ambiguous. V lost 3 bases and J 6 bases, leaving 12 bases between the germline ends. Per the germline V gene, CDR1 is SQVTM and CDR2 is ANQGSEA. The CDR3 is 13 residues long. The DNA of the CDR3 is TGCAGCGTTGAGAGTAGATCGGGCAATGAGCAGTTCTTC. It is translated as CSVESRSGNEQFF.

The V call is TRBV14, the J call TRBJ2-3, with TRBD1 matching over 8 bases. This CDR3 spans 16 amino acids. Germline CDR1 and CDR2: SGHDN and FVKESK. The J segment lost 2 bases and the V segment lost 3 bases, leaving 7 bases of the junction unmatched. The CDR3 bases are TGTGCCAGCAGCCAGGGCGGACAGGGAAACACAGATACGCAGTATTTT. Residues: CASSQGGQGNTDTQYF.

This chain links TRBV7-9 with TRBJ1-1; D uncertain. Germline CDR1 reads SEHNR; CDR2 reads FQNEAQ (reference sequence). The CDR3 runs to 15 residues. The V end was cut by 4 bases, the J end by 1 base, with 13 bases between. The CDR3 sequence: CASSWAQSPNTEAFF. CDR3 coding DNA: TGTGCCAGCAGCTGGGCTCAGAGCCCGAACACTGAAGCTTTCTTT.

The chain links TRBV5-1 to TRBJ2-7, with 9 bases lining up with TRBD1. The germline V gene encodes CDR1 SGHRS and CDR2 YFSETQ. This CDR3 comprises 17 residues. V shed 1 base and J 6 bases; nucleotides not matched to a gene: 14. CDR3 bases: TGCGCCAGCAGCTTGCGACCCACCGGGACAGGGCTAGGCGAGCAGTACTTC. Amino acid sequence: CASSLRPTGTGLGEQYF.

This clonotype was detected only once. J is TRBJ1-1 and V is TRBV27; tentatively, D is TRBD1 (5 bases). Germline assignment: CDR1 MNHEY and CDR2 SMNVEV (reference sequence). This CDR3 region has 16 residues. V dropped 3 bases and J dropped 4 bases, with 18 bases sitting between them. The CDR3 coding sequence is TGTGCCAGCAGTTTCCGGGGCCTGGGAGGTCGCACTGAAGCTTTCTTT. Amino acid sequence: CASSFRGLGGRTEAFF.

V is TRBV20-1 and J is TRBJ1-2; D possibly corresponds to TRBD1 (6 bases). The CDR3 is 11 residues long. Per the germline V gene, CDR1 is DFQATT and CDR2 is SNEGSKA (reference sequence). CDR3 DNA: TGCAGCTGGAGGGGGGATGGCGGCTACACCTTC. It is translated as CSWRGDGGYTF.